These 27 T cell receptor beta chains were sequenced from one sample in a study of T cell responses to AZD1222 COVID-19 vaccine. Profiled with immunoSEQ multiplex PCR; TCRdb holds only in-frame clones, not every one. The data contain roughly 120,000 clones, 70% to 90% of them singletons. The specimen comprised peripheral blood, sampled on day 0 of MenACWY control vaccination. All receptors come from an adult in good health.

The rearrangement uses TRBV7-2 and TRBJ2-7; D is possibly TRBD2 (6 bases). V lost 0 bases and J 3 bases, leaving 18 bases between the germline ends. The CDR3 extends over 17 amino acids. Germline assignment: CDR1 SGHTA and CDR2 FQGNSA. In DNA, the CDR3 is TGTGCCAGCAGCTTAGCCCCCGGCCGCCGGGGGTTCTACGAGCAGTACTTC. Residues: CASSLAPGRRGFYEQYF.

The chain joins TRBV7-8 to TRBJ2-7; possibly TRBD2 for D (5 bases). V lost 3 bases, J lost 4 bases, and 7 bases lay in between. The CDR3 contains 12 residues. Germline values: CDR1 SGHVS, CDR2 FQNEAQ. CDR3 bases: TGTGCCAGCAGCTTCGGACTTTACGAGCAGTACTTC. As protein: CASSFGLYEQYF.

In its sample, this clone was seen a few times. The chain employs TRBV6-4 and TRBJ2-3; D not certain. The CDR3 length is 13 residues. V lost 2 bases and J 1 base, leaving 4 bases between the germline ends. Germline V lookup: CDR1 MRHNA, CDR2 SNTAGT. CDR3 residues: CASSDGGTDTQYF. The CDR3 coding sequence is TGTGCCAGCAGTGACGGGGGCACAGATACGCAGTATTTT.

J is TRBJ2-7 and V is TRBV6-2 or TRBV6-3; no clear D gene. The V gene's germline CDR1 is MNHEY and CDR2 SVGEGT. The CDR3 loop spans 13 amino acids. V lost 4 bases and J lost 6, with 13 bases in between. CDR3 in DNA: TGTGCCAGCAGTTCTTCCTCCCTTGGCGAGCAGTACTTC. Translated, it gives CASSSSSLGEQYF.

This sequence joins TRBV7-8 and TRBJ2-1, with TRBD1 matching 7 bases. From germline, CDR1 is SGHVS and CDR2 FQNEAQ. V was pared by 3 bases and J by 0 bases, with 2 bases of the junction left unmatched. This CDR3 has 15 residues. CDR3 bases: TGTGCCAGCAGCTTCCGGGACAGCTCCTACAATGAGCAGTTCTTC. Amino acid sequence: CASSFRDSSYNEQFF.

The J gene is TRBJ2-5, the V gene TRBV6-5; 7 nucleotides agree with TRBD2. Trimming took 2 bases from V and 3 from J; bases not matched to a gene: 9. This CDR3 is 16 amino acids long. Germline CDR1 and CDR2: MNHEY and SVGAGI. The CDR3 here is CASSYPRTSGEETQYF. The CDR3 DNA sequence: TGTGCCAGCAGTTACCCAAGGACCAGCGGGGAAGAGACCCAGTACTTC.

J is TRBJ2-7 and V is TRBV4-3; D may be TRBD1 or TRBD2 (6 bases each). This CDR3 is 14 amino acids long. V was cut by 0 bases and J by 7 bases, with 13 bases left in between. CDR1 is LGHNA and CDR2 is YSLEER in the germline V gene. CDR3 sequence: CASSQEGGNREQYF. Here the CDR3 DNA reads TGCGCCAGCAGCCAAGAAGGGGGGAACCGGGAGCAGTACTTC.

This chain connects TRBV2 to TRBJ2-3; a possible D gene is TRBD2 (5 bases). The CDR3 covers 14 residues. Trimming shortened V by 1 base and J by 3 bases, and 8 bases separated the two germline ends. Germline CDR1 is SNHLY and CDR2 is FYNNEI. The CDR3 DNA follows: TGTGCCAGCAGTGAAGGGCGGGTGACAGATACGCAGTATTTT. Its protein product is CASSEGRVTDTQYF.

This clone was found once. V usage is TRBV29-1 and J usage is TRBJ1-4, with 7 bases aligning to TRBD1. The germline CDR1 and CDR2 sequences are SQVTM and ANQGSEA. The CDR3 has 13 residues. The V segment lost 7 bases and the J segment 10 bases; nucleotides outside the gene matches: 12. The CDR3 spells CSAIQGSGGKLFF. The CDR3 DNA sequence: TGCAGCGCTATACAGGGGAGTGGTGGAAAACTGTTTTTT.

The J gene is TRBJ1-5, the V gene TRBV28; no definite D call. The length of the CDR3 is 14 residues. V was cut by 5 bases and J by 7 bases, with 15 bases left in between. The V gene's germline CDR1 is MDHEN and CDR2 SYDVKM. The CDR3 loop reads CASSIRGPVQPQHF. DNA for the CDR3: TGTGCCAGCAGTATCCGTGGTCCCGTCCAGCCCCAGCATTTT.

The chain uses TRBV11-2 and TRBJ2-5, with no clear D. Germline CDR1 SGHAT, CDR2 FQNNGV. This CDR3 comprises 15 residues. V shed 1 base and J shed 3 bases, with 12 bases lying between them. CDR3 sequence (DNA): TGTGCCAGCAGCTTAGGGATGGCAGACGAAGAGACCCAGTACTTC. Amino acids: CASSLGMADEETQYF. The full variable domain, completed using reference TRBV11-2 and TRBJ2-5, is EAGVAQSPRYKIIEKRQSVAFWCNPISGHATLYWYQQILGQGPKLLIQFQNNGVVDDSQLPKDRFSAERLKGVDSTLKIQPAKLEDSAVYLCASSLGMADEETQYFGPGTRLLVL.

V usage is TRBV4-3 and J usage is TRBJ2-2; D ambiguous. The germline V gene has CDR1 LGHNA and CDR2 YSLEER. The CDR3 loop spans 12 amino acids. V was trimmed by 7 bases and J by 5 bases, leaving 8 bases between them. CDR3 coding DNA: TGCGCCAGCAACTCTCGGACCGGGGAGCTGTTTTTT. The encoded protein is CASNSRTGELFF.

CDR3 loop: CASRLAGESGELFF. CDR3 coding DNA: TGTGCCAGTAGGCTAGCGGGAGAGTCCGGGGAGCTGTTTTTT. The chain couples TRBV19 to TRBJ2-2, with 10 positions matching TRBD2. The junction had 4 bases not matched to a gene; V was cut back by 6 bases and J by 6 bases. CDR3 length: 14 residues. CDR1 and CDR2 from the germline V gene are LNHDA and SQIVND (reference sequence).

V usage is TRBV10-3 and J usage is TRBJ2-7; D perhaps matches TRBD2 (6 bases). CDR3 length: 15 amino acids. V lost 4 bases and J lost 3, with 16 bases in between. Germline V gives CDR1 ENHRY, CDR2 SYGVKD. The chain's CDR3 is CAISVRQPGLYEQYF. The CDR3 DNA sequence: TGTGCCATCAGTGTAAGGCAACCGGGACTCTACGAGCAGTACTTC.

CDR3 region: CASSKAADRGPPEAFF. The DNA for the CDR3 is TGTGCCAGCAGCAAAGCGGCGGACAGGGGACCTCCTGAAGCTTTCTTT. The rearrangement uses TRBV21-1 and TRBJ1-1; TRBD1 is taken as the D call from the table, unchecked against the DNA. TRBV21-1 is assigned pseudogene status. The CDR3 is 16 residues long.

The gene calls are TRBV11-3 and TRBJ2-5, with D uncertain. Germline CDR1 and CDR2: SGHNT and YENEEA. V was shortened by 0 bases and J by 5 bases, with 10 bases between the two germline ends. This CDR3 contains 14 residues. CDR3 sequence: CASSLDGRPETQYF. DNA of the CDR3: TGTGCCAGCAGCTTAGATGGACGCCCGGAGACCCAGTACTTC.

This chain joins TRBV6-5 and TRBJ2-2; D gene unclear. This CDR3 spans 13 amino acids. In germline, CDR1 is MNHEY, CDR2 SVGAGI. Trimming removed 2 bases at V and 4 bases at J, with 5 bases between. The CDR3 spells CASSYQVTGELFF. CDR3 DNA: TGTGCCAGCAGTTACCAGGTCACCGGGGAGCTGTTTTTT.

This sequence joins TRBV2 and TRBJ2-1, with D possibly called TRBD1 or TRBD2 (6 bases each). Germline CDR1 reads SNHLY; CDR2 reads FYNNEI. V dropped 1 base and J dropped 8 bases, with 21 bases sitting between them. The CDR3 covers 17 residues. CDR3 DNA: TGTGCCAGCAGTGAAGGCTTCCCGGGGGCTTCGGAATATGAGCAGTTCTTC. As protein: CASSEGFPGASEYEQFF.

The chain uses TRBV7-2 and TRBJ2-1; 8 bases are shared with TRBD2. Trimming removed 2 bases from V and 4 bases from J; junction bases left unmatched: 13. The germline CDR1 and CDR2 sequences are SGHTA and FQGNSA. The CDR3 contains 18 residues. In DNA form, the CDR3 reads TGTGCCAGCAGCTTATATGGGTTAGCGGGATCTCGGTACAATGAGCAGTTCTTC. It codes for CASSLYGLAGSRYNEQFF.

Concerning this clone itself: Other DNA variants within this sample encode the same CDR3. This sequence joins TRBV11-2 and TRBJ1-6; no firm D call. The ends were cut back, 5 bases at V and 7 bases at J, with 3 bases in the middle. The germline V gene encodes CDR1 SGHAT and CDR2 FQNNGV. The CDR3 sequence is 11 residues long. CDR3 loop: CASSLNSPLHF. The DNA of the CDR3 is TGTGCCAGCAGCCTAAATTCACCCCTCCACTTT. Filled out from reference TRBV11-2 and TRBJ1-6, the complete variable domain reads EAGVAQSPRYKIIEKRQSVAFWCNPISGHATLYWYQQILGQGPKLLIQFQNNGVVDDSQLPKDRFSAERLKGVDSTLKIQPAKLEDSAVYLCASSLNSPLHFGNGTRLTVT.

The chain is built from TRBV28 and TRBJ1-2, with TRBD1 as a possible D gene (6 bases). V was cut by 3 bases and J by 6 bases, with 11 bases left in between. Germline CDR1 reads MDHEN; CDR2 reads SYDVKM. This CDR3 is 13 amino acids long. The CDR3, as DNA: TGTGCCAGCAGTTTGGGGGGCCCCGATGGCTACACCTTC. As protein: CASSLGGPDGYTF.

This chain uses TRBV7-2 with TRBJ2-1; 7 positions match TRBD2. This CDR3 region has 15 residues. Per germline, CDR1 SGHTA and CDR2 FQGNSA. With V trimmed by 7 bases and J by 4 bases, 10 bases remained unmatched. For the CDR3, the DNA is TGTGCCAGCACAGAGGGCGGGGGAGTTTACAATGAGCAGTTCTTC. Protein: CASTEGGGVYNEQFF. The complete variable domain, with remaining parts taken from reference TRBV7-2 and TRBJ2-1, reads GAGVSQSPSNKVTEKGKDVELRCDPISGHTALYWYRQSLGQGLEFLIYFQGNSAPDKSGLPSDRFSAERTGGSVSTLTIQRTQQEDSAVYLCASTEGGGVYNEQFFGPGTRLTVL.

This clone was detected once. The V call is TRBV18, the J call TRBJ2-5, with D uncertain. The germline V and J ends were trimmed by 0 bases and 5 bases, with 10 bases remaining between them. The germline V gene encodes CDR1 KGHSH and CDR2 LQKENI. The CDR3 covers 14 residues. CDR3 nucleotides: TGTGCCAGCTCACCACCCGCCAGGCCGGAGACCCAGTACTTC. Its translation: CASSPPARPETQYF.

The chain uses TRBV9 and TRBJ1-5; 7 nucleotides match TRBD1. This CDR3 has 15 residues. Germline V CDR1 and CDR2: SGDLS, YYNGEE. V shed 0 bases and J 4 bases; nucleotides not matched to a gene: 4. In DNA, the CDR3 is TGTGCCAGCAGCGTAGTGGGACAGATAAATCAGCCCCAGCATTTT. It is translated as CASSVVGQINQPQHF.

This sequence joins TRBV4-1 and TRBJ1-3, with unresolved D. Germline CDR1 is MGHRA and CDR2 is YSYEKL. CDR3 length: 16 residues. The V end was cut by 0 bases, the J end by 0 bases, with 9 bases between. The CDR3 spells CASSQEGTSSGNTIYF. CDR3 sequence (DNA): TGCGCCAGCAGCCAAGAGGGCACAAGCTCTGGAAACACCATATATTTT.

The genes are TRBV7-2 and TRBJ2-2; D may be TRBD2 (6 bases). V lost 4 bases and J 5 bases, leaving 11 bases between the germline ends. This CDR3 contains 14 residues. Germline assignment: CDR1 SGHTA and CDR2 FQGNSA. The CDR3 here is CASSWDWKTGELFF. In nucleotides, the CDR3 is TGTGCCAGCAGCTGGGACTGGAAAACCGGGGAGCTGTTTTTT.

The J gene is TRBJ2-7, the V gene TRBV4-3; D unresolved. Germline CDR1 is LGHNA and CDR2 is YSLEER. The CDR3 length is 14 residues. Trimming removed 0 bases at V and 1 base at J, with 7 bases between. The CDR3 DNA is TGCGCCAGCAGCCAAGATTGGGGTTCCTACGAGCAGTACTTC. It codes for CASSQDWGSYEQYF.